What follows is one TCR beta chain and its context. What it binds is unknown. The CDR3 loop spans 18 amino acids. Unmatched junction bases numbered 14, after V lost 3 bases and J lost 1 base. Germline values: CDR1 SGDLS, CDR2 YYNGEE. A second PCR of 7 to 11 cycles used a sample-barcoded 5' primer and a J-beta primer mix. Each cDNA was tagged by a template-switch adaptor containing 12 random nucleotides. TCRdb processed the 5' RACE reads anew with MiXCR; each CDR3 protein has one entry. Of approximately 600,000 distinct CDR3 sequences listed, approximately 59% are singletons. This sample stems from a study of blood T cells in healthy people across ages. Total RNA was isolated from each sample in quantities of at least 5.5 micrograms. Study-wide results and caveats: Naive CD4+ cells and diversity were both higher in long-lived donors than in aged donors. Reliance upon unsorted PBMCs precluded definitive naive versus antigen-experienced comparison.

The chain joins TRBV9 to TRBJ2-5; 8 bases line up with TRBD2. The sequencing sample was made of blood. The sequence derives from a man in his sixties in good health. The CDR3, as DNA: TGTGCCAGCAGCGGGGTCCCAAGCGGGGGCCCCCTCCAAGAGACCCAGTACTTC. Translation: CASSGVPSGGPLQETQYF.